The clone carrying this T cell receptor (beta chain) turned up a few times. The length of the CDR3 is 14 residues. The germline CDR1 and CDR2 sequences are SGDLS and YYNGEE. V lost 0 bases and J lost 5, with 11 bases in between. This sample stems from a study of OX40 agonist ivuxolimab in advanced cancers. Measured with immunoSEQ multiplex PCR; TCRdb has only the in-frame clones, and not every one. The sample consists of 13,000 or so clones, 75% to 85% of them appearing once. The sequence was collected from an adult with an advanced solid tumor such as melanoma, head and neck, liver or kidney cancer. Sequenced here: CD4+ or CD8+ T cells sorted from blood, sampled in a trial of the OX40 agonist ivuxolimab. This chain connects TRBV9 to TRBJ1-1, with D perhaps TRBD1 (5 bases). In nucleotides, the CDR3 is TGTGCCAGCAGCGTAGCTACGCAGGGAACTGAAGCTTTCTTT. Its protein is CASSVATQGTEAFF.